A single sample gave rise to the 12 T cell receptor beta chains below, sequenced in a study of Graves' ophthalmopathy and Graves' hyperthyroidism. Transcripts of RNA were the source for amplifying TCR beta CDR3 regions. Investigators did first-round RT-PCR with HTBI primers, then second-round multiplex PCR. TCRdb called the multiplex PCR reads again in MiXCR, with one record for every CDR3 protein. The sample consists of roughly 51,000 distinct CDR3 sequences, around half of them appearing once. Sequencing used peripheral blood. All receptors come from an adult man with Graves' ophthalmopathy.

V usage is TRBV29-1 and J usage is TRBJ2-3, with 8 bases aligning to TRBD1. Germline V gene data show CDR1 as SQVTM and CDR2 as ANQGSEA. This CDR3 comprises 14 residues. J lost 2 bases, V lost 4 bases, and 5 bases had no gene match. The DNA for the CDR3 is TGCAGCGTTGTAGGCAGGGGGCTCACAGATACGCAGTATTTT. It encodes CSVVGRGLTDTQYF.

The chain links TRBV7-9 to TRBJ1-5; D gene unclear. CDR1 is SEHNR, CDR2 FQNEAQ, per germline (reference sequence). V lost 2 bases to trimming and J lost 2 bases, with 7 bases between them. The CDR3 is 14 amino acids. Written as DNA, the CDR3 is TGTGCCAGCAGCTTATCCGGGGGCAATCAGCCCCAGCATTTT. As protein: CASSLSGGNQPQHF.

This clonotype was recorded many times. The V gene is TRBV20-1, the J gene TRBJ2-3, with D uncertain. The CDR3 extends over 13 amino acids. V lost 3 bases to trimming and J lost 1 base, with 8 bases between them. The germline gives CDR1 DFQATT, CDR2 SNEGSKA (reference sequence). The CDR3 loop reads CSARWVGTDTQYF. CDR3 in DNA: TGCAGTGCTAGGTGGGTAGGCACAGATACGCAGTATTTT.

This clonotype was picked up many times. V is TRBV6-1 and J is TRBJ1-5; a possible D gene is TRBD1 (5 bases). The CDR3 length is 19 residues. V shed 0 bases and J shed 0 bases, with 18 bases lying between them. CDR1 and CDR2 from the germline V gene are MNHNS and SASEGT. In DNA form, the CDR3 reads TGTGCCAGCAGTGAAGCGTCTGCAGGGCTGTCGTATAGCAATCAGCCCCAGCATTTT. Amino acids: CASSEASAGLSYSNQPQHF.

This clonotype has ten or more counts. V is TRBV4-1 and J is TRBJ2-1; TRBD1 or TRBD2 may be the D gene (6 bases each). Trimming shortened V by 0 bases and J by 10 bases, and 16 bases separated the two germline ends. CDR3 size: 15 residues. CDR1 MGHRA and CDR2 YSYEKL come from the germline V gene. The DNA of the CDR3 is TGCGCCAGCAGCCAAGAGAGGGGGAGGCCTTCCGAGCAGTTCTTC. Residues: CASSQERGRPSEQFF.

This chain connects TRBV12-3 or TRBV12-4 to TRBJ2-2, with a weak D call TRBD1 (6 bases). The V end was cut by 5 bases, the J end by 2 bases, with 15 bases between. This CDR3 comprises 16 residues. CDR3 in amino acids: CASSQRQAPNTGELFF. The CDR3 nucleotides read TGTGCCAGCAGTCAAAGACAGGCCCCCAACACCGGGGAGCTGTTTTTT.

This clonotype appeared many times. V gene TRBV19 combines with J gene TRBJ1-1; TRBD1 aligns across 7 bases. V dropped 8 bases and J dropped 2; count of bases not matched to a gene: 11. CDR3 length: 15 residues. Germline CDR1 is LNHDA and CDR2 is SQIVND (reference sequence). The CDR3 nucleotides are TGTGCCAGTTCTTTTATAGGACAGGCTAACACTGAAGCTTTCTTT. Translation gives CASSFIGQANTEAFF. Supplemented by reference TRBV19 and TRBJ1-1, the full variable domain reads DGGITQSPKYLFRKEGQNVTLSCEQNLNHDAMYWYRQDPGQGLRLIYYSQIVNDFQKGDIAEGYSVSREKKESFPLTVTSAQKNPTAFYLCASSFIGQANTEAFFGQGTRLTVV.

With regard to this clonotype: This sequence may be a read error, since a much larger clone differs from it by one base. The gene calls are TRBV5-8 and TRBJ1-1; D may be TRBD1 (6 bases). Germline V gives CDR1 SGHTS, CDR2 YDEGEE. Trimming shortened V by 0 bases and J by 5 bases, and 17 bases separated the two germline ends. The CDR3 extends over 16 amino acids. CDR3 loop: CASSLAFQGRGTEAFF. The DNA for the CDR3 is TGTGCCAGCAGCTTGGCCTTCCAGGGGCGTGGGACTGAAGCTTTCTTT.

The chain couples TRBV28 to TRBJ2-1, with 7 bases that match TRBD2. V dropped 6 bases and J dropped 8; count of bases not matched to a gene: 13. CDR1 and CDR2 (germline): MDHEN, SYDVKM. The CDR3 runs to 15 residues. CDR3 in DNA: TGTGCCAGCAGCCCTTTTGGGACTACCGTCGATGAGCAGTTCTTC. It yields the protein CASSPFGTTVDEQFF.

Worth noting for this clonotype: A read error may account for a junction end that differs from germline. The V and J genes are TRBV6-5 and TRBJ2-1; 9 bases map to TRBD2. CDR1 is MNHEY, CDR2 SVGAGI, per germline. This CDR3 region has 13 residues. The CDR3 is CASNYLGGREQLF. In DNA, the CDR3 is TGTGCCAGCAATTACCTGGGCGGGAGGGAGCAGCTCTTC.

This clonotype appeared a single time. In this CDR3 the conserved last residue, phenylalanine or tryptophan, is missing, so a read error is likely. The V and J genes are TRBV20-1 and TRBJ2-2; 12 nucleotides line up with TRBD2. This CDR3 spans 17 amino acids. Germline values: CDR1 DFQATT, CDR2 SNEGSKA (reference sequence). The CDR3 sequence: CGARRLAGDVNTGELFL. The CDR3 nucleotides read TGCGGTGCTAGAAGACTAGCGGGAGATGTAAACACCGGGGAGCTGTTTTTG.

The rearrangement uses TRBV2 and TRBJ2-5, with 13 bases fitting TRBD2. Germline trimming cut 3 bases from V and 4 bases from J; bases unmatched to any gene: 5. The CDR3 spans 16 residues. The germline gives CDR1 SNHLY, CDR2 FYNNEI. CDR3 nucleotides: TGTGCCAGCAGTGACGGGACTAGCGGGGTAGGAGAGACCCAGTACTTC. Amino acid sequence: CASSDGTSGVGETQYF.